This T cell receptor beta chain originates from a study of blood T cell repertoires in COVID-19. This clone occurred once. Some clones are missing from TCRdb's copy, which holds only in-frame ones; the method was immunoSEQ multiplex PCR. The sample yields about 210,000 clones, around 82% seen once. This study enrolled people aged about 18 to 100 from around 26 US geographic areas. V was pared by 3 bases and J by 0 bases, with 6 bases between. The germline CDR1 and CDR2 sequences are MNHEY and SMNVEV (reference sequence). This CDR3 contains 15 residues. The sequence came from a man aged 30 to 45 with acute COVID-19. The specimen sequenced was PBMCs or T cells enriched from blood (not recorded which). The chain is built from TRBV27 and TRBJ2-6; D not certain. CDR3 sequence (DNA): TGTGCCAGCAGTTTTTTCGGCTCTGGGGCCAACGTCCTGACTTTC. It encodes CASSFFGSGANVLTF.